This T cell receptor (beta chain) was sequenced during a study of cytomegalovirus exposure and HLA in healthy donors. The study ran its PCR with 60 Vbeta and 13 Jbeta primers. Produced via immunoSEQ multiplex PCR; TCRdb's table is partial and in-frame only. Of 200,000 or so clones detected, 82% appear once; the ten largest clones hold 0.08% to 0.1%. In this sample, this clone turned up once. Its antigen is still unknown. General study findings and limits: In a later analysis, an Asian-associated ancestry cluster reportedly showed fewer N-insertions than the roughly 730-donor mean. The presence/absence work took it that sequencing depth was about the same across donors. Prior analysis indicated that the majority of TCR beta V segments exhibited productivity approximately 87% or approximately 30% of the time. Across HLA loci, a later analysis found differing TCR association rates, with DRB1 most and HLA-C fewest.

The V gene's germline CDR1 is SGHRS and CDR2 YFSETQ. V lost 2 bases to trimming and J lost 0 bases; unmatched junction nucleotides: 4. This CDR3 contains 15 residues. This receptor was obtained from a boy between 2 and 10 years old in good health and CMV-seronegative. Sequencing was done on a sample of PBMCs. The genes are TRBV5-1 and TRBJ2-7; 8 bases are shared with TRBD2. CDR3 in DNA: TGCGCCAGCAGCTTAGCGGGGGCAGACTCCTACGAGCAGTACTTC. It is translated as CASSLAGADSYEQYF.